What follows are 26 T cell receptor beta chains derived from one specimen sequenced in a study of T cell responses to AZD1222 COVID-19 vaccine. The table came from immunoSEQ multiplex PCR; TCRdb's copy has only in-frame clones and leaves some out. Of about 120,000 clones listed, approximately 85% are singletons. The material sequenced was peripheral blood, taken on day 0 of AZD1222 vaccination. The receptors come from an adult in good health.

The chain joins TRBV30 to TRBJ2-3; D remains ambiguous. The CDR3 sequence is 13 residues long. Trimming took 3 bases from V and 2 from J, leaving 9 bases between them. The germline CDR1 and CDR2 sequences are GTSNPN and SVGIG (reference sequence). CDR3 region: CAWRSPNTDTQYF. The CDR3 DNA reads as TGTGCCTGGAGGTCACCGAACACAGATACGCAGTATTTT.

The genes are TRBV18 and TRBJ2-1; 10 bases are shared with TRBD2. Germline V CDR1 and CDR2: KGHSH, LQKENI. V was clipped by 1 base and J by 4 bases; unmatched bases: 19. The CDR3 totals 21 residues. DNA for the CDR3: TGTGCCAGCTCACCACGAGCACTACTAGCGGGATCCGCCGACCCTTACAATGAGCAGTTCTTC. This sequence encodes CASSPRALLAGSADPYNEQFF.

The chain uses TRBV18 and TRBJ2-1, with a possible D match to TRBD1 (6 bases). The CDR3 covers 17 residues. V gave up 0 bases and J gave up 8 bases, with 20 bases separating them. Germline V gene lookup returns CDR1 KGHSH and CDR2 LQKENI. The CDR3 region is CASSPPVSYDRFYEQFF. CDR3 DNA sequence: TGTGCCAGCTCACCACCGGTGTCGTATGACAGGTTCTATGAGCAGTTCTTC.

V usage is TRBV7-2 and J usage is TRBJ2-7; TRBD2 aligns across 8 bases. Germline lookup yields CDR1 SGHTA and CDR2 FQGNSA. V lost 1 base to trimming and J lost 4 bases; unmatched junction nucleotides: 6. CDR3 length: 15 residues. The CDR3 region has the DNA TGTGCCAGCAGCTTAGAGGCGGGAGGTGGGTACGAGCAGTACTTC. Its protein product is CASSLEAGGGYEQYF.

The chain employs TRBV9 and TRBJ2-3; D may be TRBD1 (5 bases). The CDR3 length is 13 residues. The germline V gene encodes CDR1 SGDLS and CDR2 YYNGEE. Trimming removed 4 bases at V and 3 bases at J, with 9 bases between. The CDR3 coding sequence is TGTGCCAGCAGCACCTCAGGGACAGATACGCAGTATTTT. Translated, it gives CASSTSGTDTQYF. Full variable domain (outside the CDR3, taken from reference TRBV9 and TRBJ2-3): DSGVTQTPKHLITATGQRVTLRCSPRSGDLSVYWYQQSLDQGLQFLIQYYNGEERAKGNILERFSAQQFPDLHSELNLSSLELGDSALYFCASSTSGTDTQYFGPGTRLTVL.

The chain is built from TRBV14 and TRBJ2-2; D is undetermined. The ends were cut back, 0 bases at V and 3 bases at J, with 5 bases in the middle. The V gene's germline CDR1 is SGHDN and CDR2 FVKESK. This CDR3 spans 14 amino acids. For the CDR3, the DNA is TGTGCCAGCAGCCAAGATTGGTACACCGGGGAGCTGTTTTTT. This translates into CASSQDWYTGELFF.

This rearrangement joins TRBV20-1 to TRBJ2-7, with D perhaps TRBD2 (6 bases). Germline V gene lookup returns CDR1 DFQATT and CDR2 SNEGSKA (reference sequence). The CDR3 runs to 17 residues. V lost 3 bases to trimming and J lost 4 bases, with 25 bases between them. As DNA, the CDR3 is TGCAGTGCTAGTATACCGGGACTGATTACGGGAATTTACGAGCAGTACTTC. It yields the protein CSASIPGLITGIYEQYF.

The chain is built from TRBV4-1 and TRBJ2-1; 10 bases are shared with TRBD2. Germline assignment: CDR1 MGHRA and CDR2 YSYEKL. Unmatched junction bases numbered 14, after V lost 1 base and J lost 14 bases. This CDR3 contains 16 residues. CDR3 bases: TGCGCCAGCAGCCAAGTTCCCGACCCCTCTAGCGGGGGCGAGTTCTTC. It specifies CASSQVPDPSSGGEFF.

CDR3 sequence: CATSRVLGAGEQYF. Written as DNA, the CDR3 is TGTGCCACCAGCAGAGTTTTGGGGGCTGGTGAGCAGTACTTC. This sequence joins TRBV15 and TRBJ2-7, with a weak D call TRBD1 (6 bases). This CDR3 has 14 amino acids. Germline-derived CDR1 and CDR2 are LNHNV and YYDKDF (reference sequence). Trimming removed 1 base at V and 7 bases at J, with 14 bases between.

The rearrangement uses TRBV7-3 and TRBJ1-1; perhaps TRBD1 as D (6 bases). The CDR3 consists of 16 residues. The germline V gene encodes CDR1 SGHTA and CDR2 FQGTGA. Trimming stripped 5 bases from V and 3 bases from J, with 19 bases between. In DNA, the CDR3 is TGTGCCAGCAGCCCCGGGGGCCGAAGGTTTGACACTGAAGCTTTCTTT. Translation gives CASSPGGRRFDTEAFF.

The CDR3 loop is CATGTGDEAFF. DNA of the CDR3: TGTGCCACCGGGACAGGGGATGAAGCTTTCTTT. The chain carries TRBV19 and TRBJ1-1; 10 nucleotides match TRBD1. CDR1 and CDR2 from the germline V gene are LNHDA and SQIVND (reference sequence). Losses at the gene ends were 10 bases for V and 7 bases for J; bases not matched to a gene: 3. The CDR3 runs 11 residues.

The chain is built from TRBV5-4 and TRBJ1-2; D is perhaps TRBD1 (6 bases). The germline V and J ends were trimmed by 0 bases and 6 bases, with 9 bases remaining between them. The CDR3 is made up of 13 amino acids. Germline assignment: CDR1 SGHNT and CDR2 YYREEE (reference sequence). DNA for the CDR3: TGTGCCAGCAGCTTGGACAGGGTGGATGGCTACACCTTC. It is translated as CASSLDRVDGYTF. Full variable domain (rest looked up from reference TRBV5-4 and TRBJ1-2): ETGVTQSPTHLIKTRGQQVTLRCSSQSGHNTVSWYQQALGQGPQFIFQYYREEENGRGNFPPRFSGLQFPNYSSELNVNALELDDSALYLCASSLDRVDGYTFGSGTRLTVV.

The J gene is TRBJ2-7, the V gene TRBV11-3; D uncertain. Trimming removed 2 bases at V and 6 bases at J, with 17 bases between. The CDR3 has 15 residues. Germline assignment: CDR1 SGHNT and CDR2 YENEEA. The CDR3 reads CASSLSPPPVAEQYF. The CDR3 nucleotides read TGTGCCAGCAGCTTAAGCCCCCCGCCGGTGGCCGAGCAGTACTTC.

V gene TRBV6-4 combines with J gene TRBJ2-2, with no clear D. Germline CDR1 MRHNA, CDR2 SNTAGT. Trimming stripped 4 bases from V and 0 bases from J, with 3 bases between. The CDR3 consists of 13 residues. In DNA, the CDR3 is TGTGCCAGCAGTGCTTCGAACACCGGGGAGCTGTTTTTT. As protein: CASSASNTGELFF.

The CDR3 here is CASRRGTGEDTQYF. The DNA for the CDR3 is TGTGCCAGCAGGAGGGGGACAGGGGAAGATACGCAGTATTTT. The chain carries TRBV7-9 and TRBJ2-3; 10 nucleotides agree with TRBD1. The CDR3 is 14 residues long. Germline V lookup: CDR1 SEHNR, CDR2 FQNEAQ (reference sequence). The V gene end was trimmed by 6 bases and the J gene end by 5 bases; junction bases not matched to a gene: 5. Full variable domain (remainder filled in from reference TRBV7-9 and TRBJ2-3): DTGVSQNPRHKITKRGQNVTFRCDPISEHNRLYWYRQTLGQGPEFLTYFQNEAQLEKSRLLSDRFSAERPKGSFSTLEIQRTEQGDSAMYLCASRRGTGEDTQYFGPGTRLTVL.

This clone has just one count. The V and J genes are TRBV2 and TRBJ2-7; D not certain. V was clipped by 7 bases and J by 0 bases, with 7 bases between them. The CDR3 covers 12 residues. CDR1 is SNHLY and CDR2 is FYNNEI in the germline V gene. In DNA form, the CDR3 reads TGTGCCAGCACAGGCAACTCCTACGAGCAGTACTTC. It is translated as CASTGNSYEQYF.

This clone showed up just a few times. The rearrangement joins TRBV24-1 to TRBJ2-1, with 7 bases identical to TRBD2. This CDR3 is 13 amino acids long. J gave up 6 bases and V 4 bases, and 2 bases lay outside the gene matches. The germline V gene encodes CDR1 KGHDR and CDR2 SFDVKD. The CDR3 region is CATSDPSGNEQFF. The CDR3, as DNA: TGTGCCACCAGTGACCCTAGCGGCAATGAGCAGTTCTTC.

The chain uses TRBV6-1 and TRBJ1-2; maybe TRBD1 (5 bases). V lost 2 bases and J 1 base, leaving 8 bases between the germline ends. Germline V CDR1 and CDR2: MNHNS, SASEGT. This CDR3 spans 14 amino acids. The CDR3 is CASSELGDNYGYTF. The CDR3 nucleotides read TGTGCCAGCAGTGAATTGGGGGATAACTATGGCTACACCTTC.

Comment on this clone: Distinct nucleotide sequences in the sample also encode this CDR3. The chain carries TRBV4-2 and TRBJ1-5; D is unclear. V gave up 1 base and J gave up 4 bases, with 5 bases separating them. The CDR3 contains 13 residues. Germline loops: CDR1 LGHNA, CDR2 YNFKEQ. The CDR3 nucleotides read TGTGCCAGCAGCCAAGGATTGAATCAGCCCCAGCATTTT. As protein: CASSQGLNQPQHF.

The chain links TRBV2 to TRBJ2-1, with TRBD2 matching over 9 bases. Germline V CDR1 and CDR2: SNHLY, FYNNEI. Germline trimming cut 7 bases from V and 1 base from J; bases unmatched to any gene: 5. The CDR3 covers 15 residues. CDR3 coding DNA: TGTGCCAGCATGCGGGAGGGCCTGTCCTACAATGAGCAGTTCTTC. It codes for CASMREGLSYNEQFF.

The CDR3 DNA sequence: TGCAGTGCTAGACAGGCCTACGAGCAGTACTTC. As protein: CSARQAYEQYF. The chain is built from TRBV20-1 and TRBJ2-7, with unresolved D. The germline V and J ends were trimmed by 2 bases and 2 bases, with 4 bases remaining between them. The germline V gene encodes CDR1 DFQATT and CDR2 SNEGSKA (reference sequence). This CDR3 region has 11 residues.

The chain couples TRBV7-6 to TRBJ2-7; TRBD1 or TRBD2 may be the D gene (5 bases each). The CDR3 extends over 18 amino acids. Germline lookup yields CDR1 SGHVS and CDR2 FNYEAQ. V lost 2 bases and J 2 bases, leaving 22 bases between the germline ends. The chain's CDR3 is CASSLTRDVGLKTYEQYF. The CDR3 nucleotides read TGTGCCAGCAGCTTAACCCGGGACGTAGGACTTAAGACCTACGAGCAGTACTTC.

The chain recombines TRBV7-2 with TRBJ1-1; 9 bases agree with TRBD1. The trim removed 4 bases at V and 9 bases at J, leaving 3 bases unmatched. The CDR3 is 12 amino acids. The germline V gene encodes CDR1 SGHTA and CDR2 FQGNSA. The CDR3 is CASSYTGGQAFF. The CDR3 region has the DNA TGTGCCAGCAGCTACACAGGGGGCCAAGCTTTCTTT. The full variable domain, with the rest looked up from reference TRBV7-2 and TRBJ1-1, is GAGVSQSPSNKVTEKGKDVELRCDPISGHTALYWYRQSLGQGLEFLIYFQGNSAPDKSGLPSDRFSAERTGGSVSTLTIQRTQQEDSAVYLCASSYTGGQAFFGQGTRLTVV.

The chain carries TRBV6-6 and TRBJ2-7; tentative D call: TRBD2 (5 bases). Germline loops: CDR1 MNHNY, CDR2 SVGAGI (reference sequence). This CDR3 is built from 11 residues. Trimming shortened V by 6 bases and J by 6 bases, and 9 bases separated the two germline ends. As DNA, the CDR3 is TGTGCCAGCAGCGTGAGCGGCGAGCAGTACTTC. It yields the protein CASSVSGEQYF.

The chain couples TRBV5-1 to TRBJ1-2, with a possible D match to TRBD1 (5 bases). There are 14 residues in the CDR3. CDR1 is SGHRS, CDR2 YFSETQ, per germline. V gave up 1 base and J gave up 6 bases, with 13 bases separating them. CDR3 region: CASSLWRGEDGYTF. DNA for the CDR3: TGCGCCAGCAGCTTGTGGAGGGGCGAGGATGGCTACACCTTC.

The chain employs TRBV6-5 and TRBJ2-3; the match to TRBD2 covers 10 bases. CDR1 and CDR2 from the germline V gene are MNHEY and SVGAGI. Trimming cost V 11 bases and J 2 bases; bases outside gene matches: 4. This CDR3 region has 13 residues. CDR3 residues: CAGTSGDTDTQYF. In DNA, the CDR3 is TGTGCCGGTACTAGCGGGGACACAGATACGCAGTATTTT.